This is a list of T cell receptor beta chains from one sample in a study of cytomegalovirus exposure and HLA in healthy donors. The assay was immunoSEQ multiplex PCR, and TCRdb's table has in-frame clones only and misses some. Altogether 80,000 to 100,000 clones are present, 60% to 75% being singletons, with the ten largest covering 1.2%. The sample comprised PBMCs. The receptors were sampled from a female donor in good health and CMV-seronegative. Each CDR3 is given with its conserved first and last residue. A D gene is named only where the DNA matches it firmly. Some rows have no size entry. The others give once, few or many, or a class for an expanded clone.

d_gene,j_gene,v_gene,abundance,CDR3nt,CDR3aa
-,TRBJ2-3,TRBV11-3,-,TGTGCCAGCAGCTTGGGGGGGGGCCATGTAGATACGCAGTATTTT,CASSLGGGHVDTQYF
-,TRBJ2-3,TRBV7-2,few,TGTGCCAGCAGCCGTAGCACAGATACGCAGTATTTT,CASSRSTDTQYF
-,TRBJ2-1,TRBV12-5,-,TGTGCTAGTGCCCATTCGGACAGAAGGAATGAGCAGTTCTTC,CASAHSDRRNEQFF
-,TRBJ1-3,TRBV6-1,-,TGTGCCAGCAGTACACAGGAAGACTCTGGAAACACCATATATTTT,CASSTQEDSGNTIYF
TRBD1,TRBJ2-3,TRBV11-3,-,TGTGCCAGCAGCTCCCGCACGGGACAGACCACAGATACGCAGTATTTT,CASSSRTGQTTDTQYF
-,TRBJ2-1,TRBV1,few,TGCACCAGCAGCCAAGGGAGTAGCGGGGGGCACCCGTTCTTC,CTSSQGSSGGHPFF
-,TRBJ1-3,TRBV6-1,once,TGTGCCAGCAGACAGGATTACTCTGGAAACACCATATATTTT,CASRQDYSGNTIYF
-,TRBJ2-5,TRBV2,-,TGTGCCAGTAGGCCTGACAGCCAAGAGACCCAGTACTTC,CASRPDSQETQYF
-,TRBJ1-1,TRBV19,-,TGTGCCAGTAGAATAGGGGGGGGATACACTGAAGCTTTCTTT,CASRIGGGYTEAFF
-,TRBJ1-2,TRBV11-3,-,TGTGCCAGCAGCTTACGTCAGGGTACCTATGGCTACACCTTC,CASSLRQGTYGYTF
-,TRBJ1-1,TRBV29-1,-,TGCAGCGTTGTCAGGGACACTGAAGCTTTCTTT,CSVVRDTEAFF
TRBD1,TRBJ1-1,TRBV6-5,-,TGTGCCAGCAGTAGGTACAGGGGGATGAACACTGAAGCTTTCTTT,CASSRYRGMNTEAFF
-,TRBJ1-2,TRBV7-9,-,TGTGCCAGCAGCCCCCATAGAGACTATGGCTACACCTTC,CASSPHRDYGYTF
-,TRBJ1-3,TRBV12-2,-,TGTGCAAGTCGCTCGAGACCCGACAGGGATCGAAACACCATATATTTT,CASRSRPDRDRNTIYF
TRBD2,TRBJ2-5,TRBV28,-,TGTGCCAGCAGTTCTGGGGCTAGCGGGACCCAAGAGACCCAGTACTTC,CASSSGASGTQETQYF
-,TRBJ2-3,TRBV18,-,TGTGCCAGCTCACCACCAGCGAACACAGATACGCAGTATTTT,CASSPPANTDTQYF
TRBD2,TRBJ2-1,TRBV9,-,TGTGCCAGCAGCCCCCCGACTAGCGGGAGGACCAATGAGCAGTTCTTC,CASSPPTSGRTNEQFF
TRBD2,TRBJ2-3,TRBV5-6,few,TGTGCCAGCAGCTTGAGAGCGGGGCCCTTCACAGATACGCAGTATTTT,CASSLRAGPFTDTQYF
-,TRBJ1-1,TRBV9,-,TGTGCCAGCAGCGTAGGTTCAGGGCAGGGACTAGAAGCTTTCTTT,CASSVGSGQGLEAFF
TRBD2,TRBJ2-6,TRBV2,-,TGTGCCAGCAGTGCCCCAAGCGGGGGCGCCGGCTCTGGGGCCAACGTCCTGACTTTC,CASSAPSGGAGSGANVLTF
TRBD1,TRBJ1-1,TRBV11-2,-,TGTGCCAGCAGCTTAAGGGACAGGGGATCCACTGAAGCTTTCTTT,CASSLRDRGSTEAFF
-,TRBJ2-6,TRBV7-6,-,TGTGCCAGCAGCACTCGGGACTCGGTCTCTGGGGCCAACGTCCTGACTTTC,CASSTRDSVSGANVLTF
-,TRBJ2-3,TRBV7-2,-,TGTGCCAGCAGCTCTAGACCCTTTACAGATACGCAGTATTTT,CASSSRPFTDTQYF
-,TRBJ2-2,TRBV25-1,-,TGTGCCAGCAGTGAAATCAGGGGTAACAGGCATAACACCGGGGAGCTGTTTTTT,CASSEIRGNRHNTGELFF
-,TRBJ1-6,TRBV4-1,-,TGCGCCAGCAGCCCTAAAACTACCACAGGTCCAAATTCACCCCTCCACTTT,CASSPKTTTGPNSPLHF
-,TRBJ1-1,TRBV13,-,TGTGCCAGCACCGCCCCCACAGGGCCCACTGAAGCTTTCTTT,CASTAPTGPTEAFF
-,TRBJ2-1,TRBV19,-,TGTGCCAGTAAGGGCGGGCTCTCCTACAATGAGCAGTTCTTC,CASKGGLSYNEQFF
-,TRBJ2-3,TRBV4-1,-,TGCGCCAGCACCTTATTAGGGGGTAGCACAGATACGCAGTATTTT,CASTLLGGSTDTQYF
TRBD1,TRBJ1-5,TRBV18,-,TGTGCCAGCTCACGCGGGACAGGGGACAATCAGCCCCAGCATTTT,CASSRGTGDNQPQHF
-,TRBJ2-2,TRBV6-5,-,TGTGCCAGCAGGGTCACCAGCACCGGGGAGCTGTTTTTT,CASRVTSTGELFF
-,TRBJ2-1,TRBV4-3,-,TGCGCCAGCAGCCAAGAGCGGCTCAATGAGCAGTTCTTC,CASSQERLNEQFF
-,TRBJ1-1,TRBV5-1,-,TGCGCCAGCAGCTTGGACTCGGGCACTGAAGCTTTCTTT,CASSLDSGTEAFF
TRBD2,TRBJ2-7,TRBV19,-,TGTGCCAGTAGTATAGGGGTTCTAGCGGACTACGAGCAGTACTTC,CASSIGVLADYEQYF
-,TRBJ2-7,TRBV19,-,TGTGCCAGTAGTCACAGCAATCCCTACGAGCAGTACTTC,CASSHSNPYEQYF
TRBD2,TRBJ2-7,TRBV6-5,-,TGTGCCAGCGGTAGCGGGAGGCCCTACGAGCAGTACTTC,CASGSGRPYEQYF
TRBD1,TRBJ1-5,TRBV30,-,TGTGCTTACGAAGGGGGCGGTAATCAGCCCCAGCATTTT,CAYEGGGNQPQHF
-,TRBJ2-1,TRBV25-1,-,TGTGCCAGCAGTGAATTGCCGGGGGGACAGGAACGGAACAATGAGCAGTTCTTC,CASSELPGGQERNNEQFF
TRBD2,TRBJ2-2,TRBV15,-,TGTGCCACCTCTAGCGGGGGGCTCGAGACCGGGGAGCTGTTTTTT,CATSSGGLETGELFF
TRBD1,TRBJ1-2,TRBV7-2,-,TGTGCCAGCAGCTTAGGACAGGGAGCTCGCGGCTACACCTTC,CASSLGQGARGYTF
-,TRBJ1-3,TRBV6-6,once,TGTGCCAGCACTGTTACAGTGGCAGTCCCTGGAAACACCATATATTTT,CASTVTVAVPGNTIYF
-,TRBJ2-3,TRBV6-1,few,TGTGCCAGCCTAAGGGGGTTCACAGATACGCAGTATTTT,CASLRGFTDTQYF
-,TRBJ2-3,TRBV5-6,-,TGTGCCAGCAGCGGTGACAGAATCTGGCCAGATACGCAGTATTTT,CASSGDRIWPDTQYF
TRBD1,TRBJ1-2,TRBV6-5,few,TGTGCCAGCAGATCACCAGGGGGCCCTGGCTACACCTTC,CASRSPGGPGYTF
TRBD1,TRBJ1-6,TRBV19,-,TGTGCCAGTAGTCAGGGGGAAACCTATAATTCACCCCTCCACTTT,CASSQGETYNSPLHF
-,TRBJ2-7,TRBV6-5,-,TGTGCCAGCAGTTACAGGACTTCGGGCGACGAGCAGTACTTC,CASSYRTSGDEQYF
-,TRBJ1-2,TRBV5-4,-,TGTGCCAGCAGTCAGGAGGGAGGCAGAGGCTACACCTTC,CASSQEGGRGYTF
-,TRBJ1-1,TRBV10-3,-,TGTGCCATCAGTGAGTCGAGGCTATTGAACACTGAAGCTTTCTTT,CAISESRLLNTEAFF
TRBD1,TRBJ1-1,TRBV5-4,once,TGTGCCAGCAGCCCGAGACAGGGCACCCGGGTCACTGAAGCTTTCTTT,CASSPRQGTRVTEAFF
TRBD1,TRBJ1-4,TRBV4-1,few,TGCGCCAGCAGCCAAGGACAGGGGAGTGAAAAACTGTTTTTT,CASSQGQGSEKLFF
TRBD1,TRBJ1-4,TRBV4-1,few,TGCGCCAGCAGCCAAGATCGGACAGGGAGGACGTTCAATGAAAAACTGTTTTTT,CASSQDRTGRTFNEKLFF
TRBD2,TRBJ2-7,TRBV29-1,few,TGCAGCGGGAGCGGGACTAATGGCGAGCAGTACTTC,CSGSGTNGEQYF